This TCR beta chain was obtained from a study of shared clonotypes between healthy human individuals. Study findings and constraints: Sampling was confined to blood; repertoires within tissues likely differ. A small donor pool kept down the genetic and exposure-history diversity that was represented.

Comment on this clone: Its antigen is not identified.

Participating donors were healthy, HIV-negative adults free of recent acute infections or vaccinations. Only in-frame clones appear in the TCRdb table, and some are missing; sequencing was by immunoSEQ multiplex PCR. The sample contains some 1 million clones, 75% of which appear only once. CDR3 length: 15 residues. V shed 5 bases and J 2 bases; nucleotides not matched to a gene: 8. The germline gives CDR1 SGHAT, CDR2 FQNNGV. The chain recombines TRBV11-2 with TRBJ2-7, with 8 positions matching TRBD2. The receptor was derived from a man between 18 and 29 years old in good health. Sequencing was done on a sample of memory CD4+ T cells sorted from blood. Subset indicated: CD45RA-negative fraction. The CDR3 spells CASSLMGGGPYEQYF. The DNA for the CDR3 is TGTGCCAGCAGCCTAATGGGCGGGGGGCCCTACGAGCAGTACTTC.